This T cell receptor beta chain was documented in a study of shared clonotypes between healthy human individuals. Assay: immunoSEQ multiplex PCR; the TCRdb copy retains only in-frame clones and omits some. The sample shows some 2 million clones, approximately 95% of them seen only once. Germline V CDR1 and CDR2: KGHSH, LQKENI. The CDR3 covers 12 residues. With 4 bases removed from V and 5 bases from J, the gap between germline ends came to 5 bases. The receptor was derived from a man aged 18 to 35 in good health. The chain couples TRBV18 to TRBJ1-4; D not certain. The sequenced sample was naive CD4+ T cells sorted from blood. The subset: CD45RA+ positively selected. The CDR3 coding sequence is TGTGCCAGCTCACGGAACAATGAAAAACTGTTTTTT. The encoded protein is CASSRNNEKLFF.